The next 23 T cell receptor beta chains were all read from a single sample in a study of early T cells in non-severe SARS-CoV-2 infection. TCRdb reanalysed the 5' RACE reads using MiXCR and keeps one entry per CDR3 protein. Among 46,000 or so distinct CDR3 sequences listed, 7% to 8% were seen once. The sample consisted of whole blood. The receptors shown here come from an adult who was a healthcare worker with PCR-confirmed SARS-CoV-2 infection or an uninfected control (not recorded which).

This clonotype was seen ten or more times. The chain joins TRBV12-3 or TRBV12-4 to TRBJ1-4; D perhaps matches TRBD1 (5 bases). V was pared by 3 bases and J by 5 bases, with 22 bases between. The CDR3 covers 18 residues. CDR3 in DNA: TGTGCCAGCAGTTTTTCGTACCCCTCTCAGACAGTCAATGAAAAACTGTTTTTT. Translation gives CASSFSYPSQTVNEKLFF.

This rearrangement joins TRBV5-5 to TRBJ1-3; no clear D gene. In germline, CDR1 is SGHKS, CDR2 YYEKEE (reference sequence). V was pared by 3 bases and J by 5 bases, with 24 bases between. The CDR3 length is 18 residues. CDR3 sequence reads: CASSSPGGGVRRRNTIYF. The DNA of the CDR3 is TGTGCCAGCAGCTCACCCGGAGGAGGCGTTCGAAGAAGAAACACCATATATTTT. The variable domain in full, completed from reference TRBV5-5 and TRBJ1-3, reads DAGVTQSPTHLIKTRGQQVTLRCSPISGHKSVSWYQQVLGQGPQFIFQYYEKEERGRGNFPDRFSARQFPNYSSELNVNALLLGDSALYLCASSSPGGGVRRRNTIYFGEGSWLTVV.

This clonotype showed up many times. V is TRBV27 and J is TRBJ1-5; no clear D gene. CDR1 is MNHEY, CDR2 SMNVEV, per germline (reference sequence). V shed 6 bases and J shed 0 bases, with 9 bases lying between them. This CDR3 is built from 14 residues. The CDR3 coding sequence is TGTGCCAGCAGCGAAAGCCATAGCAATCAGCCCCAGCATTTT. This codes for CASSESHSNQPQHF.

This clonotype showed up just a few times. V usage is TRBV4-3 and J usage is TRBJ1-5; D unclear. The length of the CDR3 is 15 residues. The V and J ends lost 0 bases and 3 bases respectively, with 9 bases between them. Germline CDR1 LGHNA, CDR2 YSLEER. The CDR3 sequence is CASSQEKGYNQPQHF. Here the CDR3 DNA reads TGCGCCAGCAGCCAAGAAAAAGGATACAATCAGCCCCAGCATTTT.

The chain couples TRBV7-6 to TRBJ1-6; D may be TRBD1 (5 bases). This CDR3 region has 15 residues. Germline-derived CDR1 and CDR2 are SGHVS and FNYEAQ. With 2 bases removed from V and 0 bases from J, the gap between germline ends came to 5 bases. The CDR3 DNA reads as TGTGCCAGCAGCTTACAGGGCTCCTATAATTCACCCCTCCACTTT. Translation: CASSLQGSYNSPLHF.

CDR3 nucleotide sequence: TGTGCCACCAGCAGAGAGGGCCAGAACACCGGGGAGCTGTTTTTT. Its protein product is CATSREGQNTGELFF. The V and J genes are TRBV15 and TRBJ2-2; D remains ambiguous. V was pared by 0 bases and J by 1 base, with 6 bases between. There are 15 residues in the CDR3. From germline, CDR1 is LNHNV and CDR2 YYDKDF (reference sequence).

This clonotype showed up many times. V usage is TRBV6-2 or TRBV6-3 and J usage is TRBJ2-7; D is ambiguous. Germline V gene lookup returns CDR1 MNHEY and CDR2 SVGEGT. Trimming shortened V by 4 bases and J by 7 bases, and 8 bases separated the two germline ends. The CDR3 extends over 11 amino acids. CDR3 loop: CASSSGPEQYF. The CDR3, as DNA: TGTGCCAGCAGTTCCGGTCCGGAGCAGTACTTC.

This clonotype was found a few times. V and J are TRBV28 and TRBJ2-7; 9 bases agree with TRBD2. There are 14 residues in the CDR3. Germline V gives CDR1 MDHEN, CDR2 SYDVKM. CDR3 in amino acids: CASEKRGASYEQYF. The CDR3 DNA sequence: TGTGCTTCAGAAAAGCGGGGGGCATCCTACGAGCAGTACTTC.

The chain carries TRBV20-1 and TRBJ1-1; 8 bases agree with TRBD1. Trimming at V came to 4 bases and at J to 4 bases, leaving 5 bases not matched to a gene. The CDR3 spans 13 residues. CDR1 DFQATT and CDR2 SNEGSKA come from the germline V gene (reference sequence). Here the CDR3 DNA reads TGCAGTGCTACCACAGGGGGAGGCACTGAAGCTTTCTTT. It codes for CSATTGGGTEAFF.

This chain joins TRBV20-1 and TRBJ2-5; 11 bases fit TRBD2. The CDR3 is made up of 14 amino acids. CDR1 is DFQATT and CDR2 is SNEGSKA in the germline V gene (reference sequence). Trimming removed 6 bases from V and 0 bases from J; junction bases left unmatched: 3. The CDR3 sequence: CSAWTSGYQETQYF. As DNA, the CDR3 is TGCAGTGCCTGGACTAGCGGGTACCAAGAGACCCAGTACTTC.

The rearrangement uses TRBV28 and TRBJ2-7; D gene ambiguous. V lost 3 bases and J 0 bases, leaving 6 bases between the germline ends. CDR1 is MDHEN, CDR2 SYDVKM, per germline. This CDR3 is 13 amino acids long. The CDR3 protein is CASSLGSSYEQYF. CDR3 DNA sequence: TGTGCCAGCAGTTTGGGCAGCTCCTACGAGCAGTACTTC.

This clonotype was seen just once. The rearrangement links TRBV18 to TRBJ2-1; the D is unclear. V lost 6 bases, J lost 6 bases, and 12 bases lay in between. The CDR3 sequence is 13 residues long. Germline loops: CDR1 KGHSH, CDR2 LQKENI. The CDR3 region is CASSDNSRNEQFF. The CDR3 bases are TGTGCCAGCTCCGATAATTCCCGCAATGAGCAGTTCTTC.

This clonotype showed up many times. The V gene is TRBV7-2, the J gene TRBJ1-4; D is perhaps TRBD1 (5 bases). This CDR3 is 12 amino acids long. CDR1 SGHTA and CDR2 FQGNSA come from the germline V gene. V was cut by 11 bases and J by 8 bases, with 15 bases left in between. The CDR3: CASRGAGEKLFF. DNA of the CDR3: TGTGCCTCGCGCGGGGCGGGGGAAAAACTGTTTTTT.

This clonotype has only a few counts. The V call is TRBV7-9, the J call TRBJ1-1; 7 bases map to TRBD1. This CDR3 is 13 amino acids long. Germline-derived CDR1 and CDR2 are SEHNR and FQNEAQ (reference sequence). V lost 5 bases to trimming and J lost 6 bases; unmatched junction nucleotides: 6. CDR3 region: CASSHRGRAEAFF. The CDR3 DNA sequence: TGTGCCAGCAGCCACAGGGGTAGGGCTGAAGCTTTCTTT.

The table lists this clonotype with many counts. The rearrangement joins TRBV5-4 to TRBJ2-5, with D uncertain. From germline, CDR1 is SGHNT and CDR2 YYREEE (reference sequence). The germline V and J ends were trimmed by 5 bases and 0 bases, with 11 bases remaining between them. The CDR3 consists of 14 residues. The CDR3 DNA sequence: TGTGCCAGCAGGGTTTCCGGATACCAAGAGACCCAGTACTTC. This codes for CASRVSGYQETQYF.

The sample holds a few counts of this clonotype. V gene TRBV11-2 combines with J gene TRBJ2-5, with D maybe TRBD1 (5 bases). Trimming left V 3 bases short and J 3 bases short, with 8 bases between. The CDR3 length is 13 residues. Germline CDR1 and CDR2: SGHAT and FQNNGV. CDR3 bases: TGTGCCAGCAGCTTTTCGGACAAAGAGACCCAGTACTTC. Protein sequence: CASSFSDKETQYF.

The CDR3 nucleotides are TGTGCCAGCAGGAGGACTAGCTACACAGATACGCAGTATTTT. This translates into CASRRTSYTDTQYF. V is TRBV6-6 and J is TRBJ2-3; 8 bases agree with TRBD2. The CDR3 is made up of 14 amino acids. In germline, CDR1 is MNHNY, CDR2 SVGAGI (reference sequence). J lost 2 bases, V lost 6 bases, and 4 bases had no gene match.

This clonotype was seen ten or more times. CDR3 in DNA: TGTGCCAGCAGCTCCGACAGGGGGCGGGATCAGCCCCAGCATTTT. This translates into CASSSDRGRDQPQHF. The J gene is TRBJ1-5, the V gene TRBV6-6; 10 bases agree with TRBD1. Germline trimming cut 6 bases from V and 5 bases from J; bases unmatched to any gene: 7. The CDR3 contains 15 residues. Looked up from germline, CDR1 is MNHNY and CDR2 is SVGAGI (reference sequence).

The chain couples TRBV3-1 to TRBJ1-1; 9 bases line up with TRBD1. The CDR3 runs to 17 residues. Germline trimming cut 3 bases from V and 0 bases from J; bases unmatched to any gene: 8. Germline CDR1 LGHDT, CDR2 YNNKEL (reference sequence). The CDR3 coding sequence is TGTGCCAGCAGCCAGCAACAGGGGGCCGGGGTGAACACTGAAGCTTTCTTT. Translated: CASSQQQGAGVNTEAFF.

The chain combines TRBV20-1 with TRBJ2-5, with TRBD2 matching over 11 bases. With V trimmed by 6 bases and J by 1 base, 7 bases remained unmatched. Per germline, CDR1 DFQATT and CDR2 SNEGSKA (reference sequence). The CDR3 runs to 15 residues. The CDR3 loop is CSANPSGGIQETQYF. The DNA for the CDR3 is TGCAGTGCAAACCCTAGCGGGGGGATCCAAGAGACCCAGTACTTC.

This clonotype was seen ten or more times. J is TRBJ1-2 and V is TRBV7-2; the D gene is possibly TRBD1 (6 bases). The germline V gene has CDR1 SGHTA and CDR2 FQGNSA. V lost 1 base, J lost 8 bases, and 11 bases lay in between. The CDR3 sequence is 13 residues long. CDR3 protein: CASSLDRVGGYTF. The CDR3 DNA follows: TGTGCCAGCAGCTTAGACAGGGTAGGAGGCTACACCTTC. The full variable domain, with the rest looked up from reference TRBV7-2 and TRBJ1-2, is GAGVSQSPSNKVTEKGKDVELRCDPISGHTALYWYRQSLGQGLEFLIYFQGNSAPDKSGLPSDRFSAERTGGSVSTLTIQRTQQEDSAVYLCASSLDRVGGYTFGSGTRLTVV.

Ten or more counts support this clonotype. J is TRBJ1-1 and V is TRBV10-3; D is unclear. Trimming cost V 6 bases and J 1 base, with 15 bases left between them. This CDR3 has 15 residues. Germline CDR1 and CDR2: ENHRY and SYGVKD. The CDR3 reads CAISLDGFENTEAFF. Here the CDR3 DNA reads TGTGCCATCAGCCTGGACGGGTTCGAGAACACTGAAGCTTTCTTT.

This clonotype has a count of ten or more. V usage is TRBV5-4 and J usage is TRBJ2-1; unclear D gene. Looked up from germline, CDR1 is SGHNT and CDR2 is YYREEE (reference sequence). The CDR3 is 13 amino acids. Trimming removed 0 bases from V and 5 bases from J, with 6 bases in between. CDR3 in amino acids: CASSLDRDNEQFF. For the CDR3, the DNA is TGTGCCAGCAGCTTGGATAGGGACAATGAGCAGTTCTTC.